This record concerns one TCR beta chain sequence. Its antigen is undetermined. The data belong to a study of CD8 T cells in Susac syndrome. The authors sequenced TCR beta from blood CD8+ and CD4+ T cells. Through negative isolation, CD4+ and CD8+ T cells were obtained, while TEMRA cells were enriched using FACS. The length of the CDR3 is 13 residues. Germline CDR1 reads DFQATT; CDR2 reads SNEGSKA (reference sequence). Losses at the gene ends were 3 bases for V and 7 bases for J; bases not matched to a gene: 8. Reverse transcription used roughly 0.45 to 1 ug RNA and random hexamers. TCRdb independently ran MiXCR on the immunoSEQ multiplex PCR reads; one entry per CDR3 protein. The repertoire holds about 200,000 distinct CDR3 sequences, with 90% to 95% as singletons. General study findings and limits: It was acknowledged by the study that relatively few individuals were included in its TCR sequencing and HLA analysis.

This rearrangement joins TRBV20-1 to TRBJ2-5; TRBD1 aligns across 7 bases. The sequence came from a human donor in good health. Sequencing used CD4+ T cells from PBMCs. CDR3 DNA: TGCAGTGCTAGGACAGGGTCGAAGGGGACCCAGTACTTC. The encoded protein is CSARTGSKGTQYF.